The TCR beta chain under discussion was sequenced for a study of cytomegalovirus exposure and HLA in healthy donors. Study as a whole: Some 85 million unique TCRs from HLA-typed donors were held in an early data release.

V was clipped by 4 bases and J by 1 base, with 22 bases between them. Germline CDR1 reads MNHEY; CDR2 reads SMNVEV (reference sequence). The CDR3 covers 18 residues. Primers included in the PCR were 60 Vbeta and 13 Jbeta primers. Measured with immunoSEQ multiplex PCR; TCRdb has only the in-frame clones, and not every one. The table includes roughly 250,000 clones, about 80% detected once. The rearrangement links TRBV27 to TRBJ1-1; TRBD1 is a possible D gene (6 bases). Sequences were obtained from PBMCs. The sequence came from a girl aged 2 to 9 in good health and CMV-seronegative. In nucleotides, the CDR3 is TGTGCCAGCAGTTCTTTTGGGGGCGCGCTTCCTCCGAACACTGAAGCTTTCTTT. It is translated as CASSSFGGALPPNTEAFF.